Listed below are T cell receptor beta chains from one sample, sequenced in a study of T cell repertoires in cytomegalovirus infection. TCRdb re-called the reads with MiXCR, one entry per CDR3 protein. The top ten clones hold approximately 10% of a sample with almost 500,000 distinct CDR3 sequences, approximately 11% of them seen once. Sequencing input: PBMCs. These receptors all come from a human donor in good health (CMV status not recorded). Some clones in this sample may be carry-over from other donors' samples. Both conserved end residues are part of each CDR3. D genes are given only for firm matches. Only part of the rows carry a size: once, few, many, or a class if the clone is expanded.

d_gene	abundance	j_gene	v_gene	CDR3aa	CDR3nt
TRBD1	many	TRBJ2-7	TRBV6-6	CASSWTGYDEQYF	TGTGCCAGCAGTTGGACAGGGTACGACGAGCAGTACTTC
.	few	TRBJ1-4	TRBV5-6	CASSPRGRQESKMKKLFF	TGTGCCAGCAGCCCTCGGGGTCGACAGGAATCGAAAATGAAAAAACTGTTTTTT
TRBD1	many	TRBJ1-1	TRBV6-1	CASSRDRKVAEAFF	TGTGCCAGCAGTCGGGACAGGAAGGTCGCTGAAGCTTTCTTT
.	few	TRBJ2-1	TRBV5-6	CASSSATLKYNEQFF	TGTGCCAGCAGCTCCGCGACTTTGAAGTACAATGAGCAGTTCTTC
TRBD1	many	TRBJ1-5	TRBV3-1	CASSQDTGGRQPQHF	TGTGCCAGCAGCCAAGATACAGGGGGCAGACAGCCCCAGCATTTT
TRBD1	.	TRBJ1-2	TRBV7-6	CASSPGTGGDGYTF	TGTGCCAGCAGCCCCGGGACAGGGGGCGATGGCTACACCTTC
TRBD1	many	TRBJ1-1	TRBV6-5	CASSSRRDRGRPNTEAFF	TGTGCCAGCAGCTCGAGACGGGACAGGGGGCGTCCGAACACTGAAGCTTTCTTT
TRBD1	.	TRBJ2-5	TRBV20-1	CSASRGTVQETQYF	TGCAGTGCTAGCCGAGGGACAGTCCAAGAGACCCAGTACTTC
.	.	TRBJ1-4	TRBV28	CASRLYEKLFF	TGTGCCAGCAGGTTGTATGAAAAACTGTTTTTT
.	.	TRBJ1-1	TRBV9	CASSVYPGPNTEAFF	TGTGCCAGCAGCGTATACCCAGGACCGAACACTGAAGCTTTCTTT
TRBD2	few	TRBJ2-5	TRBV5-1	CASRLGAGGQETQYF	TGCGCCAGCAGGCTCGGAGCGGGGGGACAAGAGACCCAGTACTTC
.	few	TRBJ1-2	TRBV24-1	CATSGGGNYGYTF	TGTGCCACCAGCGGAGGGGGAAACTATGGCTACACCTTC
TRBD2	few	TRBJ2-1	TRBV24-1	CATSDPSGGVAGINEQFF	TGTGCCACCAGTGATCCCTCTGGAGGGGTAGCGGGAATTAATGAGCAGTTCTTC
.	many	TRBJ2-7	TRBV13	CASSLGRSQGTYEQYF	TGTGCCAGCAGCTTAGGCCGTTCTCAAGGGACCTACGAGCAGTACTTC
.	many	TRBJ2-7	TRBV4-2	CASSPTRAGEQYF	TGTGCCAGCAGCCCCACTAGGGCCGGGGAGCAGTACTTC
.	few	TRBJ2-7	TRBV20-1	CSANHPLSYEQYF	TGCAGTGCTAATCATCCCCTCTCCTACGAGCAGTACTTC
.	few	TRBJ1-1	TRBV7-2	CASAGELNTEAFF	TGTGCCAGCGCCGGAGAGCTGAACACTGAAGCTTTCTTT
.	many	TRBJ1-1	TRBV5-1	CASSGGAYTEAFF	TGCGCCAGCAGCGGCGGGGCTTACACTGAAGCTTTCTTT
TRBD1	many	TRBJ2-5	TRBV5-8	CASSAGTGGDETQYF	TGTGCCAGCAGCGCCGGGACAGGGGGTGATGAGACCCAGTACTTC
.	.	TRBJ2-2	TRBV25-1	CATPVNTGELFF	TGTGCCACGCCAGTGAACACCGGGGAGCTGTTTTTT
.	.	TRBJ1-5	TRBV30	CAWSVLEFQPQHF	TGTGCCTGGAGTGTCCTAGAGTTTCAGCCCCAGCATTTT
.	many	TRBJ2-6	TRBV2	CASGSYRAGANVLTF	TGTGCCAGCGGAAGTTACAGGGCTGGGGCCAACGTCCTGACTTTC
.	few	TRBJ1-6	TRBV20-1	CSADYLGSSYNSPLHF	TGCAGTGCGGACTATTTAGGAAGCTCCTATAATTCACCCCTCCACTTT
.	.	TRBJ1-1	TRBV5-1	CASSFTGPEAFF	TGCGCCAGCAGCTTTACGGGACCTGAAGCTTTCTTT
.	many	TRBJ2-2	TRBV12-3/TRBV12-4	CASRPGQNTGELFF	TGTGCCAGCAGGCCGGGACAGAACACCGGGGAGCTGTTTTTT
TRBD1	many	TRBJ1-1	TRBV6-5	CASSYGRTGNTEAFF	TGTGCCAGCAGTTACGGGAGGACAGGAAACACTGAAGCTTTCTTT
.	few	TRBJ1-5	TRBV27	CASSDTKYSNQPQHF	TGTGCCTCCTCGGACACCAAATATAGCAATCAGCCCCAGCATTTT
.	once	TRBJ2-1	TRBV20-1	CSAGEDSYSYNEQFF	TGCAGTGCGGGCGAGGACAGCTACTCCTACAATGAGCAGTTCTTC
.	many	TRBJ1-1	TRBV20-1	CSARDQGGPPRHTEAFF	TGCAGTGCTAGAGATCAAGGGGGGCCTCCCAGGCACACTGAAGCTTTCTTT
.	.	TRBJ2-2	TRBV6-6	CASKVGPGELFF	TGTGCCAGCAAGGTTGGACCCGGGGAGCTGTTTTTT
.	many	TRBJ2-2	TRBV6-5	CASRRVGITGELFF	TGTGCCAGCAGAAGGGTGGGCATCACCGGGGAGCTGTTTTTT
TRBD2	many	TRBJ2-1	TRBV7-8	CASSPLLAGEGNEQFF	TGTGCCAGCAGCCCCTTACTAGCGGGAGAGGGCAATGAGCAGTTCTTC
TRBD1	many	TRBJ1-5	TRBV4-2	CASSQLPGQGKKYSNQPQHF	TGTGCCAGCAGCCAACTTCCGGGACAGGGGAAGAAATATAGCAATCAGCCCCAGCATTTT
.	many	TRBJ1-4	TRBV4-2	CASSQVKVSTNEKLFF	TGTGCCAGCAGCCAAGTTAAGGTGTCAACTAATGAAAAACTGTTTTTT
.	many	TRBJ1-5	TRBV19	CASSLTGYSNQPQHF	TGTGCCAGTAGTTTAACAGGGTATAGCAATCAGCCCCAGCATTTT
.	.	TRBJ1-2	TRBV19	CASHTWGYGYTF	TGTGCCAGCCATACTTGGGGCTATGGCTACACCTTC